This T cell receptor beta chain was identified in a study of cytomegalovirus exposure and HLA in healthy donors. Study findings and constraints: In the analysis, some V segments, TRBV6-2 and TRBV6-3 included, were excluded as indistinguishable.

This CDR3 spans 15 amino acids. The V end was cut by 9 bases, the J end by 1 base, with 18 bases between. Germline CDR1 reads SGHRS; CDR2 reads YFSETQ. PCR used 60 Vbeta primers and 13 Jbeta primers. Assay used: immunoSEQ multiplex PCR; TCRdb lists only in-frame clones, some missing. The sample consists of over 200,000 clones, more than 75% of them appearing once. Concerning this clone itself: Antigen: not known.

Sample: PBMCs. This receptor was obtained from a woman in her thirties or forties in good health and CMV-seropositive. This sequence joins TRBV5-1 and TRBJ2-3; the D is unclear. CDR3 sequence reads: CATSPRSRGTDTQYF. Written as DNA, the CDR3 is TGCGCCACCTCCCCCCGTAGCCGGGGCACAGATACGCAGTATTTT. Combining the CDR3 with reference TRBV5-1 and TRBJ2-3 gives the whole variable domain KAGVTQTPRYLIKTRGQQVTLSCSPISGHRSVSWYQQTPGQGLQFLFEYFSETQRNKGNFPGRFSGRQFSNSRSEMNVSTLELGDSALYLCATSPRSRGTDTQYFGPGTRLTVL.